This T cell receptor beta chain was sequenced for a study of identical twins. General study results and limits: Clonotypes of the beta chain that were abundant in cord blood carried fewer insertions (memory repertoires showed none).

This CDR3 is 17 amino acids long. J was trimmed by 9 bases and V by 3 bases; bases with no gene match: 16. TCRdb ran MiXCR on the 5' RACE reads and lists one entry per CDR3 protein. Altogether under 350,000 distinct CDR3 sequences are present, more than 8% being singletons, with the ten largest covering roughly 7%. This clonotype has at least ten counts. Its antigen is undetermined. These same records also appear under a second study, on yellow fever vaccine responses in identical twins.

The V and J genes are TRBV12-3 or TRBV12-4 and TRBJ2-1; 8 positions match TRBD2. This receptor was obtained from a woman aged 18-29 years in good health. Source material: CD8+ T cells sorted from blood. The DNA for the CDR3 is TGTGCCAGCAGTTTCCCCTCGGGGCGGGAGGCCACCCCTGAGCAGTTCTTC. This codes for CASSFPSGREATPEQFF.